This T cell receptor (beta chain) was sequenced in a study of T-cell memory formation after mild COVID-19. Study-wide results and limits: Pre-infection memory carried some responding clones, suggesting that cross-reactive memory joined. A second wave expanding day 15 to 37 was CD4+-biased; contracting clones were balanced. CD8+ contracting clones occupied EMRA, while CD4+ ones occupied mainly CM and EM.

Germline CDR1 and CDR2: SEHNR and FQNEAQ (reference sequence). The V and J ends lost 5 bases and 3 bases respectively, with 19 bases between them. CDR3 length: 16 residues. The 5'RACE method, run with constant-segment primers, produced TCR alpha and TCR beta cDNA libraries (carrying sample barcodes and UMIs). One entry per CDR3 protein, called by TCRdb with MiXCR from the 5' RACE reads. The sample has 140,000 to 150,000 distinct CDR3 sequences; about 25% are singletons. This clonotype has at least ten counts. The antigen is not known. The rearrangement uses TRBV7-9 and TRBJ1-1, with D possibly being TRBD1 (5 bases). The TCR sequence derives from an adult woman who had mild COVID-19 (a few samples of this study predate the infection). Cell type and time point are not known. Sample: PBMCs or a T cell subset sorted from them (not recorded which). CDR3 bases: TGTGCCAGCAGCCGCCGTTGGGGGGGAACGGACACTGAAGCTTTCTTT. Its translation is CASSRRWGGTDTEAFF.